The present TCR beta chain was sequenced within a study of blood T cells in healthy people across ages. Turning to the study itself: Through template switching, about one barcoded beta molecule was captured per two T cells, as measured in model experiments.

Each sample provided at least 5 micrograms of extracted total RNA. Findings and limits, study-wide: Age showed a roughly linear inverse relationship with TCR beta diversity per million T cells. Not knowing donor CMV status may have confounded expanded clonotype changes.

Of note for this clonotype: Antigen: not known.

J lost 0 bases, V lost 5 bases, and 11 bases had no gene match. This CDR3 region has 17 residues. CDR1 and CDR2 from the germline V gene are SGHAT and FQNNGV. With a J-beta primer mix and a sample-barcoded 5' primer, a second PCR ran about 6 to 11 cycles. From the 5' RACE reads, TCRdb called clonotypes with MiXCR, one entry per CDR3 protein. The sample yields around 1.7 million distinct CDR3 sequences, 28% seen once. The rearrangement uses TRBV11-2 and TRBJ1-2; 8 bases line up with TRBD1. Sequences were obtained from blood. The sequence derives from a woman in her 30s in good health. CDR3 sequence (DNA): TGTGCCAGCAGCGAACGGGACAGGAGAAGAGCTAACTATGGCTACACCTTC. Residues: CASSERDRRRANYGYTF. Based on the CDR3 plus reference TRBV11-2 and TRBJ1-2, the full variable domain is EAGVAQSPRYKIIEKRQSVAFWCNPISGHATLYWYQQILGQGPKLLIQFQNNGVVDDSQLPKDRFSAERLKGVDSTLKIQPAKLEDSAVYLCASSERDRRRANYGYTFGSGTRLTVV.